A single T cell receptor beta chain is shown here with its context. These data belong to a study of blood T cells in healthy people across ages. A sample-barcoded 5' primer and a J-beta primer mix were used in a second PCR of roughly 6 to 12 cycles. Tagging of each cDNA molecule was performed by a template-switch adaptor with 12 random nucleotides. TCRdb independently ran MiXCR on the 5' RACE reads; one entry per CDR3 protein. The sample comprises 800,000 or so distinct CDR3 sequences, about 45% of which are singletons, and around 18% rests with the top ten. The CDR3 runs to 13 residues. The germline gives CDR1 MNHEY, CDR2 SVGEGT.

This receptor was obtained from a man older than 75 in good health. Sequencing was carried out using blood. This chain joins TRBV6-2 or TRBV6-3 and TRBJ2-5; D is possibly TRBD2 (5 bases). The J call may be faulty, since TRBJ2-7 better matches the DNA end. The CDR3 sequence is CASSIAKNYEQYF. The CDR3 nucleotides are TGTGCCAGCAGTATAGCGAAGAACTACGAGCAGTACTTC.